A selection of T cell receptor beta chains follows, all from one sample in a study of blood T cell repertoires in COVID-19. Sequencing used immunoSEQ multiplex PCR; TCRdb keeps in-frame clones, though not all of them. The top ten hold more than 6% of the sample, which has around 320,000 clones, approximately 85% seen once. Source material: peripheral blood. The origin of the receptors is a human donor in a cohort sampled during active COVID-19. CDR3s include the opening cysteine and the closing phenylalanine or tryptophan. D genes are given only for firm matches. Size is omitted from some rows. Given values are once, few, many or a class for expanded clones.

abundance,v_gene,j_gene,d_gene,CDR3nt,CDR3aa
NA,TRBV7-8,TRBJ1-6,TRBD1,TGTGCCAGCAGCTTAGCGCTCGGGACAGTCTATAATTCACCCCTCCACTTT,CASSLALGTVYNSPLHF
NA,TRBV18,TRBJ1-2,NA,TGTGCCAGCTTGAATCGGTCGGGGGAGTATGGCTACACCTTC,CASLNRSGEYGYTF
NA,TRBV27,TRBJ1-5,NA,TGTGCCAGCAGTAGCATACAGGGTATACGAAATCAGCCCCAGCATTTT,CASSSIQGIRNQPQHF
once,TRBV29-1,TRBJ1-1,NA,TGCAGCGTTGAAGAGGAGAGGATGGCTGAAGCTTTCTTT,CSVEEERMAEAFF
NA,TRBV11-2,TRBJ1-4,NA,TGTGCCAGCAGCTTAAGGGTGGGGCAGGGAAATGAAAAACTGTTTTTT,CASSLRVGQGNEKLFF
NA,TRBV3-1/TRBV3-2,TRBJ2-2,TRBD1,TGTGCCAGCAGCTGGGGACAGGGGACAACCGGGGAGCTGTTTTTT,CASSWGQGTTGELFF
NA,TRBV5-1,TRBJ1-1,TRBD1,TGCGCCAGCAGCCTAACCGGGACAGAGAACACTGAAGCTTTCTTT,CASSLTGTENTEAFF
once,TRBV29-1,TRBJ2-2,NA,TGCAGCGTTGAGGGCAGAGCCGGGGAGCTGTTTTTT,CSVEGRAGELFF
NA,TRBV6-4,TRBJ1-5,NA,TGTGCCAGCATTCCATTGAGGTGGTCGGAAAGCAATCAGCCCCAGCATTTT,CASIPLRWSESNQPQHF
few,TRBV9,TRBJ2-2,TRBD1,TGTGCCAGCAGCCCCCGGACAGGCTCTAGCACCGGGGAGCTGTTTTTT,CASSPRTGSSTGELFF
once,TRBV7-2,TRBJ1-1,TRBD1,TGTGCCAGCAGCTTGGGACAGATTACGAACACTGAAGCTTTCTTT,CASSLGQITNTEAFF
many,TRBV7-9,TRBJ1-1,NA,TGTGCCAGCAGCTTAGCCAGGGGAGCGACTGAAGCTTTCTTT,CASSLARGATEAFF
once,TRBV12-3/TRBV12-4,TRBJ1-5,NA,TGTGCCAGCACCACCGGGGGGCAGCCCCAGCATTTT,CASTTGGQPQHF
NA,TRBV5-1,TRBJ1-2,NA,TGCGCCAGCAGCTATCAACAGGGCGCCTATGGCTACACCTTC,CASSYQQGAYGYTF
few,TRBV5-4,TRBJ1-1,TRBD1,TGTGCCAGCAGCCGCCTGACAGGGACCCGGGGGACTGAAGCTTTCTTT,CASSRLTGTRGTEAFF
NA,TRBV19,TRBJ1-5,TRBD1,TGTGCCAGTAGTTCGGGGACAGGGAGAATTAGCAATCAGCCCCAGCATTTT,CASSSGTGRISNQPQHF
NA,TRBV10-3,TRBJ1-1,NA,TGTGCCATCAGTGGTTTAGGGCCAGGGGAAGCTTTCTTT,CAISGLGPGEAFF
once,TRBV6-5,TRBJ1-2,NA,TGTGCCAGCAAGAAACTAGGGGGATTTGGTGGCGGCTACACCTTC,CASKKLGGFGGGYTF
once,TRBV24-1,TRBJ2-7,TRBD1,TGTGCCACCAGTGACACCGGGACAGGGGCGTACGAGCAGTACTTC,CATSDTGTGAYEQYF
NA,TRBV27,TRBJ1-5,NA,TGTGCCAGCAGTTTACAAGGGGGAAGCAATCAGCCCCAGCATTTT,CASSLQGGSNQPQHF
NA,TRBV30,TRBJ2-2,NA,TGTGCCTGGCAGAGGAGCGGGGAGCTGTTTTTT,CAWQRSGELFF
NA,TRBV29-1,TRBJ2-7,NA,TGCAGCGTCGGCCCCCGGAGCGGGTCCTACGAGCAGTACTTC,CSVGPRSGSYEQYF
NA,TRBV5-1,TRBJ2-1,TRBD1,TGCGCCAGCAGCCTCCGGGACAGTTCCTACAATGAGCAGTTCTTC,CASSLRDSSYNEQFF
NA,TRBV11-2,TRBJ2-7,TRBD1,TGTGCCAGCAGCCCCCCAAGGAGAAGGGGGCTCTACGAGCAGTACTTC,CASSPPRRRGLYEQYF
NA,TRBV29-1,TRBJ2-1,NA,TGCAGCGGGGACTCGGGACCCCAATCCTACAATGAGCAGTTCTTC,CSGDSGPQSYNEQFF
once,TRBV6-5,TRBJ2-7,NA,TGTGCCAGCAGTTACTCAGGGGCCAAAAGCTCCTACGAGCAGTACTTC,CASSYSGAKSSYEQYF
NA,TRBV24-1,TRBJ1-4,NA,TGTGCCACCAGTGATTTGAGTCAGGGTGAAAAACTGTTTTTT,CATSDLSQGEKLFF
many,TRBV12-5,TRBJ2-7,TRBD1,TGTGCTAGTGGTTTGGTAGTGGCGGGGACAGGAAGCGGGTACGAGCAGTACTTC,CASGLVVAGTGSGYEQYF
NA,TRBV7-3,TRBJ2-1,NA,TGTGCCAGCAGCTTCCGGCCTAGCGCCTACAATGAGCAGTTCTTC,CASSFRPSAYNEQFF
NA,TRBV27,TRBJ2-1,NA,TGTGCCAGCAGTTGGAGCCGTAGCTCCTACAATGAGCAGTTCTTC,CASSWSRSSYNEQFF
NA,TRBV7-3,TRBJ2-2,NA,TGTGCCAGCAGCTTTGGCGTGGAGTCGAACACCGGGGAGCTGTTTTTT,CASSFGVESNTGELFF
NA,TRBV2,TRBJ2-3,NA,TGTGCCAGCAATCCAGAATTTACCTCAGATACGCAGTATTTT,CASNPEFTSDTQYF
many,TRBV30,TRBJ1-6,NA,TGTGCCTGGAGTGTAGAGGTTTATTCACCCCTCCACTTT,CAWSVEVYSPLHF
NA,TRBV4-1,TRBJ2-3,TRBD2,TGCGCCAGCAGCCAACTCCAGCGGGGGGCTGGAGATACGCAGTATTTT,CASSQLQRGAGDTQYF
NA,TRBV27,TRBJ1-4,TRBD1,TGTGCCAGCAGCCGGGACAGGGATGGTAGAACTAATGAAAAACTGTTTTTT,CASSRDRDGRTNEKLFF
NA,TRBV20-1,TRBJ2-7,NA,TGCAGTGCTCATAGCGGATACGAGCAGTACTTC,CSAHSGYEQYF
once,TRBV5-6,TRBJ2-1,TRBD1,TGTGCCAGCAGCTGGAGGGGACAGGGAACGGCTGAGCAGTTCTTC,CASSWRGQGTAEQFF
NA,TRBV7-3,TRBJ2-2,TRBD2,TGTGCCAGCAGCACGCCAGCGGGGACCGGGGAGCTGTTTTTT,CASSTPAGTGELFF
NA,TRBV7-8,TRBJ1-4,NA,TGTGCCAGCAGCTCGGGAGGGGACGGGGAAAAACTGTTTTTT,CASSSGGDGEKLFF
once,TRBV9,TRBJ2-3,NA,TGTGCCAGCAGCGTGACCGGGATCCAAGATACGCAGTATTTT,CASSVTGIQDTQYF
NA,TRBV13,TRBJ1-2,NA,TGTGCCAGCAGCTTAGGCGCGTATGGCTACACCTTC,CASSLGAYGYTF
few,TRBV5-1,TRBJ1-6,NA,TGCGCCAGCAGCTATACAAACAGGGCCGATTCACCCCTCCACTTT,CASSYTNRADSPLHF